This TCR beta chain was captured by sequencing in a study of a mutant IDH1 vaccine in newly diagnosed glioma. Study-wide findings and caveats: Apparently unrelated to pseudoprogression were changes in the top peripheral T cell clonotypes.

Regarding this clone: What it recognizes is unknown.

Time point reported: week 35, safety follow-up. Each vaccine dose was 300 ug of mutant IDH1 20-mer peptide, with topical imiquimod. Those who donated had recent WHO grade 3 or 4 IDH1-mutant, ATRX-lost astrocytomas. Clones were read by immunoSEQ multiplex PCR, and TCRdb kept only the in-frame ones, dropping some. The sample lists approximately 31,000 clones, approximately 82% occurring once. The sequence was obtained from a woman aged 18-29 years with glioma. This specimen was PBMCs, taken from a glioma patient whose treatment included an IDH1 peptide vaccine.

For the CDR3, the DNA is TGTGCCAGCAGTGAACACATACAGCCCTGGAAGCATGGCTACACCTTC. As protein: CASSEHIQPWKHGYTF. The rearrangement joins TRBV6-1 to TRBJ1-2; no firm D call. This CDR3 comprises 16 residues. Germline CDR1 reads MNHNS; CDR2 reads SASEGT. V was trimmed by 2 bases and J by 6 bases, leaving 19 bases between them.